These 2 T cell receptor beta chains share one sample of origin, sequenced in a study of blood T cell repertoires in COVID-19. Using immunoSEQ multiplex PCR, the repertoire was profiled, and TCRdb retains in-frame clones only, with some absent. Here the sample spans fewer than 45,000 clones, more than 90% being singletons. What was sequenced was peripheral blood. The source of these receptors is a human donor in a cohort sampled during active COVID-19.

CDR3 region: CASSLPGLAGGDTQYF. CDR3 sequence (DNA): TGTGCCAGCAGCTTGCCGGGACTAGCGGGAGGGGATACGCAGTATTTT. V is TRBV5-5 and J is TRBJ2-3, with 16 bases matching TRBD2. CDR3 length: 16 residues. CDR1 SGHKS and CDR2 YYEKEE come from the germline V gene (reference sequence). V trimming: 1 base; J trimming: 6 bases; junction bases outside the gene matches: 2.

The chain joins TRBV9 to TRBJ2-1, with D possibly being TRBD2 (6 bases). The CDR3 is 15 residues long. V shed 4 bases and J shed 4 bases, with 15 bases lying between them. CDR1 is SGDLS and CDR2 is YYNGEE in the germline V gene. The CDR3 bases are TGTGCCAGCAGCTCGCGGGACTGGCAGTACAATGAGCAGTTCTTC. It specifies CASSSRDWQYNEQFF.